The clone carrying this T cell receptor (beta chain) was seen more than once but under ten times. The record originates from a study of identical twins. TCRdb itself ran the 5' RACE reads through MiXCR, one entry per CDR3 protein. The table lists about 720,000 distinct CDR3 sequences, roughly 18% of them singletons, with around 14% in the top ten. Per the germline V gene, CDR1 is SEHNR and CDR2 is FQNEAQ (reference sequence). With 1 base clipped from V and 8 bases from J, the junction kept 7 bases outside the gene matches. The CDR3 has 14 residues. The data were also submitted as part of a second study, on T cells expressing NK-cell markers. Per that paper: The authors restricted sorting to alpha-beta TCR T cells with an anti-gamma-delta TCR antibody in several experiments. Dominant NKG2C+ clonotypes accounted for about 1.0-8% of CD8+ T cells in more than 5 donors.

The chain couples TRBV7-9 to TRBJ1-2; 7 positions agree with TRBD1. The origin of this receptor is a woman between 18 and 29 years old in good health. Sequencing used PBMCs. The CDR3 nucleotides read TGTGCCAGCAGCTTAGAAGCAGGGGGTGACGGCTACACCTTC. This gives the protein CASSLEAGGDGYTF.